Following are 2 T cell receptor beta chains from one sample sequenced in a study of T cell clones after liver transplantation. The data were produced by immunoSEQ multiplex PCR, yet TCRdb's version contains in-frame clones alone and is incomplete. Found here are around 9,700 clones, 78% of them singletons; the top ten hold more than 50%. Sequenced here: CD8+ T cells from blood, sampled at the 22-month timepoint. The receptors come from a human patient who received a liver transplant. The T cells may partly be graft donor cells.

The CDR3 DNA reads TGCAGCGTCCTACCCTTAGCGGGGGGAAACTCCTACAATGAGCAGTTCTTC. It yields the protein CSVLPLAGGNSYNEQFF. The chain recombines TRBV29-1 with TRBJ2-1; 10 positions agree with TRBD2. Germline V gene lookup returns CDR1 SQVTM and CDR2 ANQGSEA. V lost 6 bases to trimming and J lost 0 bases; unmatched junction nucleotides: 11. CDR3 size: 17 residues.

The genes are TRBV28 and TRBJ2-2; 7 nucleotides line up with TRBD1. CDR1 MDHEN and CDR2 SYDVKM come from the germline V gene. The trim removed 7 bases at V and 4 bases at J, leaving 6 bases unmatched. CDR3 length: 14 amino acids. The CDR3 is CASKTGFSTGELFF. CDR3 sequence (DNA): TGTGCCAGCAAGACAGGGTTTAGCACCGGGGAGCTGTTTTTT.